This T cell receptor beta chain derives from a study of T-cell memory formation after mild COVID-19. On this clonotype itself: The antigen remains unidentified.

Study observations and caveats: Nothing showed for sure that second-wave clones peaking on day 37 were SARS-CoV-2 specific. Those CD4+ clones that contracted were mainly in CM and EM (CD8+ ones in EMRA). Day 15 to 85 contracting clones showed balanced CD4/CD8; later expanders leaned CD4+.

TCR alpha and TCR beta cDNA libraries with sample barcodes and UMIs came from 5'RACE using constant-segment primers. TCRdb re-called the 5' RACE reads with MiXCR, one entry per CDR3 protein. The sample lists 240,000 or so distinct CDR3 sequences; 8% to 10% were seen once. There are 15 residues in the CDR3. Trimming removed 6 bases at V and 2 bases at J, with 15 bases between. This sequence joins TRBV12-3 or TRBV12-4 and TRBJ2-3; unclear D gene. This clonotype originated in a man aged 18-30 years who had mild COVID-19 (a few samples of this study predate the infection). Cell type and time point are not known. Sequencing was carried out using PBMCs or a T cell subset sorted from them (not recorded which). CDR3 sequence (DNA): TGTGCCAGCAGCCAAGATCGGGTGACCACAGATACGCAGTATTTT. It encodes CASSQDRVTTDTQYF.